The rows below give T cell receptor beta chains drawn from one sample of a study of control samples from healthy donors and cancer patients. Profiled with immunoSEQ multiplex PCR; TCRdb holds only in-frame clones, not every one. The sample holds 78,000 or so clones; about 88% are singletons and the top ten take more than 5.5%. The sequencing sample was made of blood. The receptors were gathered from a woman aged 45-65 years in good health. CDR3s include the opening cysteine and the closing phenylalanine or tryptophan. Each record gives: V gene, D gene, J gene, clone size, CDR3 protein, CDR3 DNA. The D gene is left open where the match is weak. Some rows have no size entry. The others give once, few or many, or a class for an expanded clone.

TRBV10-3	TRBD2	TRBJ2-3	once	CAISGTSGGALSDTQYF	TGTGCCATCAGTGGAACTAGCGGGGGGGCCCTTTCAGATACGCAGTATTTT
TRBV7-8	NA	TRBJ1-3	NA	CASSSRRGGNTIYF	TGTGCCAGCAGCTCCCGGAGGGGTGGAAACACCATATATTTT
TRBV5-4	TRBD1	TRBJ1-4	NA	CASSVTGGDGKLFF	TGTGCCAGCAGCGTGACAGGGGGCGACGGAAAACTGTTTTTT
TRBV6-6	NA	TRBJ1-5	NA	CASTSAGAGNQPQHF	TGTGCCAGCACCTCGGCGGGGGCCGGAAATCAGCCCCAGCATTTT
TRBV5-1	NA	TRBJ1-2	NA	CASSLASEGYYGYTF	TGCGCCAGCAGCTTGGCTAGTGAGGGATACTATGGCTACACCTTC
TRBV2	NA	TRBJ1-4	few	CASREDPGQSGEKLFF	TGTGCCAGCAGGGAGGACCCGGGGCAAAGCGGTGAAAAACTGTTTTTT
TRBV19	NA	TRBJ1-1	NA	CASSFSMSATGTSEAFF	TGTGCCAGTAGTTTTAGTATGAGCGCTACGGGGACCTCAGAAGCTTTCTTT
TRBV7-2	NA	TRBJ2-7	NA	CASSLDRGRGYEQYF	TGTGCCAGCAGCTTAGATAGGGGGAGGGGCTACGAGCAGTACTTC
TRBV4-1	TRBD1	TRBJ1-2	NA	CASSQHPRTGDVNGYTF	TGCGCCAGCAGCCAACATCCTAGGACAGGGGACGTGAATGGCTACACCTTC
TRBV27	TRBD2	TRBJ2-1	NA	CASSSPRGGPNEQFF	TGTGCCAGCAGTTCCCCGCGGGGGGGCCCCAATGAGCAGTTCTTC
TRBV4-1	TRBD1	TRBJ2-7	NA	CASSLTGTGGSSYEQYF	TGCGCCAGCAGCCTAACCGGGACAGGGGGCAGCTCCTACGAGCAGTACTTC
TRBV5-5	TRBD1	TRBJ1-4	NA	CASSFRTGVNEKLFF	TGTGCCAGCAGCTTCCGGACAGGGGTGAATGAAAAACTGTTTTTT
TRBV5-1	NA	TRBJ1-2	NA	CASSPVEANYGYTF	TGCGCCAGCAGCCCGGTAGAGGCTAACTATGGCTACACCTTC
TRBV28	NA	TRBJ1-1	NA	CASSSSQRDEAFF	TGTGCCAGCAGTTCATCCCAGCGAGATGAAGCTTTCTTT
TRBV6-6	NA	TRBJ2-7	once	CASSRSYEQYF	TGTGCCAGCAGCCGCTCCTACGAGCAGTACTTC
TRBV5-4	NA	TRBJ1-4	NA	CASSKGQANEKLFF	TGTGCCAGCAGTAAAGGGCAGGCTAATGAAAAACTGTTTTTT
TRBV6-5	NA	TRBJ1-2	NA	CACLKGNYGYTF	TGTGCCTGCTTAAAGGGGAACTATGGCTACACCTTC
TRBV19	NA	TRBJ2-2	NA	CASSFGRLVTGELFF	TGTGCCAGTAGTTTCGGACGGCTGGTCACCGGGGAGCTGTTTTTT
TRBV3-1/TRBV3-2	NA	TRBJ1-6	NA	CASSATTGIDSPLHF	TGTGCCAGCAGCGCAACTACAGGGATAGATTCACCCCTCCACTTT
TRBV19	NA	TRBJ1-4	NA	CASSMGDTNEKLFF	TGTGCCAGTAGTATGGGGGACACTAATGAAAAACTGTTTTTT
TRBV12-3/TRBV12-4	NA	TRBJ1-3	NA	CATLGGNTIYF	TGTGCCACATTGGGAGGAAACACCATATATTTT
TRBV6-1	TRBD2	TRBJ2-1	NA	CASSEVVKRGGLHEQFF	TGTGCCAGCAGTGAAGTAGTTAAGCGGGGGGGTCTTCATGAGCAGTTCTTC
TRBV20-1	NA	TRBJ2-1	NA	CSASRPSEFNEQFF	TGCAGTGCTAGTCGTCCTAGCGAATTCAATGAGCAGTTCTTC
TRBV5-1	NA	TRBJ1-1	NA	CASSLAGGRNTEAFF	TGCGCCAGCAGCTTGGCCGGAGGGAGGAACACTGAAGCTTTCTTT
TRBV5-4	TRBD1	TRBJ1-1	NA	CASSLGQGITEAFF	TGTGCCAGCAGCTTGGGACAGGGAATCACTGAAGCTTTCTTT
TRBV2	NA	TRBJ2-2	NA	CASSLQGSIGELFF	TGTGCCAGCTCACTACAGGGTTCGATCGGGGAGCTGTTTTTT
TRBV2	NA	TRBJ2-3	NA	CASSVRLEDTQYF	TGTGCCAGCAGTGTCAGGCTGGAAGATACGCAGTATTTT
TRBV20-1	NA	TRBJ2-2	NA	CSVPSTGELFF	TGCAGTGTTCCTAGTACCGGGGAGCTGTTTTTT
TRBV19	NA	TRBJ1-4	NA	CASSMVGETNEKLFF	TGTGCCAGTAGTATGGTTGGTGAAACTAATGAAAAACTGTTTTTT
TRBV19	NA	TRBJ2-7	NA	CASRGSGVNEQYF	TGTGCCAGTAGAGGTTCAGGGGTAAACGAGCAGTACTTC
TRBV13	NA	TRBJ2-7	NA	CASSEGMGEQYF	TGTGCCAGCAGCGAGGGGATGGGCGAGCAGTACTTC